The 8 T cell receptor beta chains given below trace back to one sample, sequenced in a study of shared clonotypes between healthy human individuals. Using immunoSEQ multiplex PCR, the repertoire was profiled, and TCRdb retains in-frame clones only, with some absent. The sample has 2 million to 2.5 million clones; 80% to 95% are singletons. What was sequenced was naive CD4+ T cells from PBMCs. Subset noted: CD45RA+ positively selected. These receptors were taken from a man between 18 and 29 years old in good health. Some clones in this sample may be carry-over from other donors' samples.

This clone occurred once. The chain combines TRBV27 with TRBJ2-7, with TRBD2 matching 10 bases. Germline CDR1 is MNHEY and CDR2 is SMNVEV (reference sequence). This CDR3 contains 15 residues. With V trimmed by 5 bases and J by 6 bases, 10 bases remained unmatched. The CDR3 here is CASSRLPSGSFEQYF. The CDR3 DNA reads TGTGCCAGCAGTCGTCTTCCTAGCGGGAGTTTCGAGCAGTACTTC.

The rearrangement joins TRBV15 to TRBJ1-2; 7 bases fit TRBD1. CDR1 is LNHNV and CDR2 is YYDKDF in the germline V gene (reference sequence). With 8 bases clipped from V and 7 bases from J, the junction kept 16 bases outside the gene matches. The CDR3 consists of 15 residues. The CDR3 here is CATVRGTGANAGYTF. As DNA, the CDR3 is TGTGCCACCGTCAGAGGCACAGGGGCGAACGCTGGCTACACCTTC.

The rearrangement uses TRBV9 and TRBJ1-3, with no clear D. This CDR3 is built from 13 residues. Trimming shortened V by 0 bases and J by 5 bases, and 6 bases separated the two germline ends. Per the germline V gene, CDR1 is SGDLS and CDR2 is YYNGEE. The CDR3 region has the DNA TGTGCCAGCAGCGTAGCTAATAGAAACACCATATATTTT. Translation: CASSVANRNTIYF.

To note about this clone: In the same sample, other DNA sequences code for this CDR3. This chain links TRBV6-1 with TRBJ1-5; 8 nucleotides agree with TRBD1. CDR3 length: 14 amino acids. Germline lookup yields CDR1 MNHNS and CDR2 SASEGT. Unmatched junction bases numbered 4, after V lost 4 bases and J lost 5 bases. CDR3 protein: CASSGQGAYQPQHF. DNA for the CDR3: TGTGCCAGCAGTGGGCAGGGGGCTTATCAGCCCCAGCATTTT.

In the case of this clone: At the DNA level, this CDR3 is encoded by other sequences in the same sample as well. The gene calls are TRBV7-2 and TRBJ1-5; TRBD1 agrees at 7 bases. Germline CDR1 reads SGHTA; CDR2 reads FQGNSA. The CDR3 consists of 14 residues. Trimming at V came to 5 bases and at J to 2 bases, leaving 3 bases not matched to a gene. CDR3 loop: CASSRQGGNQPQHF. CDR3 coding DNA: TGTGCCAGCAGCCGACAGGGTGGCAATCAGCCCCAGCATTTT.

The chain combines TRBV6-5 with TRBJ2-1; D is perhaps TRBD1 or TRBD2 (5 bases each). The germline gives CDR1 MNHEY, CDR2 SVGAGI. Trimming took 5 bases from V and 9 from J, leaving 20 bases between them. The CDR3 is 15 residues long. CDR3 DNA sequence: TGTGCCAGCAGTCCCACCGGGGCCCCCTATGGTGAGCAGTTCTTC. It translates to CASSPTGAPYGEQFF.

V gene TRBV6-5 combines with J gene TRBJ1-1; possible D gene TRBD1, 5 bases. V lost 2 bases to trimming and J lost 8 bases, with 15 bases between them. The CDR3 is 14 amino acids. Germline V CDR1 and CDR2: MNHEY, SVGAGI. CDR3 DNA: TGTGCCAGCAGTTACACGGGACGGGTTAGGGAAGCTTTCTTT. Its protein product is CASSYTGRVREAFF.

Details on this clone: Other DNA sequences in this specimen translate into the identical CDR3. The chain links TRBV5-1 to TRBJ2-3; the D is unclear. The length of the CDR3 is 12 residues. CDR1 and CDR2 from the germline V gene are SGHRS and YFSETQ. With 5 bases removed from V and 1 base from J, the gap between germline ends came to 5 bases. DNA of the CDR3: TGCGCCAGCAGGACTGGCACAGATACGCAGTATTTT. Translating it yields CASRTGTDTQYF.